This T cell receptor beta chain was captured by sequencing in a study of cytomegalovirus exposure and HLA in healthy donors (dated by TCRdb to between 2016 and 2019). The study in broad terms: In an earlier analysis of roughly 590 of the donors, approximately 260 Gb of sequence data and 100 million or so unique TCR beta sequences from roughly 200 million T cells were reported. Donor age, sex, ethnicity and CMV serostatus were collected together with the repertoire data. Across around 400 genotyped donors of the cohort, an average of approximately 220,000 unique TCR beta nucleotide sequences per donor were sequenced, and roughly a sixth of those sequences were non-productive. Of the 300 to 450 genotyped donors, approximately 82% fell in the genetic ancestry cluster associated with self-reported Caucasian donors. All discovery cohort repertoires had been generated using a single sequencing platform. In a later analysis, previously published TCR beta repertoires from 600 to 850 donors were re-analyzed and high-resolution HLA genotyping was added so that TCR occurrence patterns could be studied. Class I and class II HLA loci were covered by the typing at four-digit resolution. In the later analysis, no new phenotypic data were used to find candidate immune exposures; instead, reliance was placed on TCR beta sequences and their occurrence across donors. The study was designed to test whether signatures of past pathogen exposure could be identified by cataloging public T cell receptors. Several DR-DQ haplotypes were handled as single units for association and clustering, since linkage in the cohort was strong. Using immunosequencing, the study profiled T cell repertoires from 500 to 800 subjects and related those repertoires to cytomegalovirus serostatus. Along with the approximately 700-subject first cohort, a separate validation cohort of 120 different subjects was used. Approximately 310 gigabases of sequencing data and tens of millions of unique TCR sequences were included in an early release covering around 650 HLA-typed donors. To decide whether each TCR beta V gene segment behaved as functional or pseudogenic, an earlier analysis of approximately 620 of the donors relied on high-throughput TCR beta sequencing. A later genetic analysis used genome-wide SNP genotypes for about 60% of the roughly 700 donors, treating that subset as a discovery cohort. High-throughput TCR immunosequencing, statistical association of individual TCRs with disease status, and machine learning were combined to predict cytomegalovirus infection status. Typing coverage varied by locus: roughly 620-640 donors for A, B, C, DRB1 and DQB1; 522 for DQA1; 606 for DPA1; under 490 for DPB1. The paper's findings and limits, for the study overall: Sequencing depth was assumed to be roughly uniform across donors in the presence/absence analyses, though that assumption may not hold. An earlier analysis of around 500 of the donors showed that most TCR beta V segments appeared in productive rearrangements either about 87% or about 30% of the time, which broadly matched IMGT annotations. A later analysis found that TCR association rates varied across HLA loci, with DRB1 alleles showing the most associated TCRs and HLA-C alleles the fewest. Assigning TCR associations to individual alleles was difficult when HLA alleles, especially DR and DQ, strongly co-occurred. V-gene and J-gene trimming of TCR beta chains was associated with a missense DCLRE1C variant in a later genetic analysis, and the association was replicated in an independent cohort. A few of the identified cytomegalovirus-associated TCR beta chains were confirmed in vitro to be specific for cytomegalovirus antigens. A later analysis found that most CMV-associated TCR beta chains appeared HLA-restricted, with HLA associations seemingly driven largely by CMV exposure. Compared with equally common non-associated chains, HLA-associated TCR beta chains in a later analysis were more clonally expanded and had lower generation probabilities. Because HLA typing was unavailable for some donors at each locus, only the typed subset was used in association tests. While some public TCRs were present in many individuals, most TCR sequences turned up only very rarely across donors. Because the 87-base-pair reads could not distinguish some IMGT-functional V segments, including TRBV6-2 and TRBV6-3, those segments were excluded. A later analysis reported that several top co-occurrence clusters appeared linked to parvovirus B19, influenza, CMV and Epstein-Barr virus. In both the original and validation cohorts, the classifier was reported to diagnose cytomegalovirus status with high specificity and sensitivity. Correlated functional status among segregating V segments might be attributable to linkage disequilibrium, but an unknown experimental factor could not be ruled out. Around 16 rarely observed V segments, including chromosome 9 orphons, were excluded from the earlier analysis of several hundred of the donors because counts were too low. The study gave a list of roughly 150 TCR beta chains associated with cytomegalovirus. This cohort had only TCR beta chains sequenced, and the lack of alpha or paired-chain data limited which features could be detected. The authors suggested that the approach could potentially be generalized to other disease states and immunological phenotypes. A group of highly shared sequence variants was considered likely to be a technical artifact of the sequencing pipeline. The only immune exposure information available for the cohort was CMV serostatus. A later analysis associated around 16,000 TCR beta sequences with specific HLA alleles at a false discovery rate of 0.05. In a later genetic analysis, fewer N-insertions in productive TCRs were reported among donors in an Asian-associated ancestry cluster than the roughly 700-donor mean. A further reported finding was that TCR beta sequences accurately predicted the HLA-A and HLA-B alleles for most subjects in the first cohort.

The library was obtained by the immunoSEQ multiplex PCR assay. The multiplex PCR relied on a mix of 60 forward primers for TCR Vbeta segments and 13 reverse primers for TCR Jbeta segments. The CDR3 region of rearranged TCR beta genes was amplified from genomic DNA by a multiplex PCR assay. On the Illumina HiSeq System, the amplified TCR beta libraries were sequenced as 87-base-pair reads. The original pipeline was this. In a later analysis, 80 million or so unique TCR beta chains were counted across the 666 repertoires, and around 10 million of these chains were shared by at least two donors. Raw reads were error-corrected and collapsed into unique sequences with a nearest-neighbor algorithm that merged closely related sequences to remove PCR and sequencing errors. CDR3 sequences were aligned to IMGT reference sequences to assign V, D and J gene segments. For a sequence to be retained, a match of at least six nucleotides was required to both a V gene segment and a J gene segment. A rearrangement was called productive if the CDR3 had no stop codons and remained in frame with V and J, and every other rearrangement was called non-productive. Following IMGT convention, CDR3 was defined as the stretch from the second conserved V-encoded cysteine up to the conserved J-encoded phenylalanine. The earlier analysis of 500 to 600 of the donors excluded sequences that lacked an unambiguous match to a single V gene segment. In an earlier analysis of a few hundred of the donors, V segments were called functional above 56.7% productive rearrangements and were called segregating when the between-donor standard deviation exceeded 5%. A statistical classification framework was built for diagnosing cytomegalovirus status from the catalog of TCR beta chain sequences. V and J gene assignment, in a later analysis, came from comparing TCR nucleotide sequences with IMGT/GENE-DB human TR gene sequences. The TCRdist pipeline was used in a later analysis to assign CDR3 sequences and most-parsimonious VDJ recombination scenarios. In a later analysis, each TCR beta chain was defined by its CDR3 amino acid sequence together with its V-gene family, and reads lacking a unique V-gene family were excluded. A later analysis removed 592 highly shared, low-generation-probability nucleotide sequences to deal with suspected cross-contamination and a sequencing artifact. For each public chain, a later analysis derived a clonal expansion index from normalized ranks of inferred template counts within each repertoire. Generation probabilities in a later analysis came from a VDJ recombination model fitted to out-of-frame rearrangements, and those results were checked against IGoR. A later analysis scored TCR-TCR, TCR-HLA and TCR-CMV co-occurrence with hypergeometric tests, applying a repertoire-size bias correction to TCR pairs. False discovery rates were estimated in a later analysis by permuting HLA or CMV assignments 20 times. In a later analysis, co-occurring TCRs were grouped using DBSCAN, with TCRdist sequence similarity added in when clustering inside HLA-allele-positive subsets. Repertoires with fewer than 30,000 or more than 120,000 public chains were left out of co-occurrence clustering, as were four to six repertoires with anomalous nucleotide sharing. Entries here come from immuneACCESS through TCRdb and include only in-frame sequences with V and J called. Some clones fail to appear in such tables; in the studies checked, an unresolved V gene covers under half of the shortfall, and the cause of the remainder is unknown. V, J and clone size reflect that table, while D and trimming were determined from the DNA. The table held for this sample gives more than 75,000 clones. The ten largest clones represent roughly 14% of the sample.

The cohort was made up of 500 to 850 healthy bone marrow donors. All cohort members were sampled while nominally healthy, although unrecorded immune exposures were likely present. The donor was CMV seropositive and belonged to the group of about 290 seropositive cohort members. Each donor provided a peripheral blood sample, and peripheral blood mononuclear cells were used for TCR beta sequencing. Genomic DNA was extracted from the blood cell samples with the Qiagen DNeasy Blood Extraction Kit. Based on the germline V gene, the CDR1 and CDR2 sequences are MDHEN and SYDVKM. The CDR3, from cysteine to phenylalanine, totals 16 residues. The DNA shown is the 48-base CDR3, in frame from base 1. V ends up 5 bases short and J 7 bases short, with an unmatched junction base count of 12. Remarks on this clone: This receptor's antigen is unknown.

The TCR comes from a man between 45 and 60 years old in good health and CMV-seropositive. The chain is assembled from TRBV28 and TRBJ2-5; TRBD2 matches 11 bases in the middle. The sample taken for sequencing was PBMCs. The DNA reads TGTGCCAGCAGTCCTGGGGGACTAGCGGACCCAAGGACCCAGTACTTC. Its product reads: CASSPGGLADPRTQYF.